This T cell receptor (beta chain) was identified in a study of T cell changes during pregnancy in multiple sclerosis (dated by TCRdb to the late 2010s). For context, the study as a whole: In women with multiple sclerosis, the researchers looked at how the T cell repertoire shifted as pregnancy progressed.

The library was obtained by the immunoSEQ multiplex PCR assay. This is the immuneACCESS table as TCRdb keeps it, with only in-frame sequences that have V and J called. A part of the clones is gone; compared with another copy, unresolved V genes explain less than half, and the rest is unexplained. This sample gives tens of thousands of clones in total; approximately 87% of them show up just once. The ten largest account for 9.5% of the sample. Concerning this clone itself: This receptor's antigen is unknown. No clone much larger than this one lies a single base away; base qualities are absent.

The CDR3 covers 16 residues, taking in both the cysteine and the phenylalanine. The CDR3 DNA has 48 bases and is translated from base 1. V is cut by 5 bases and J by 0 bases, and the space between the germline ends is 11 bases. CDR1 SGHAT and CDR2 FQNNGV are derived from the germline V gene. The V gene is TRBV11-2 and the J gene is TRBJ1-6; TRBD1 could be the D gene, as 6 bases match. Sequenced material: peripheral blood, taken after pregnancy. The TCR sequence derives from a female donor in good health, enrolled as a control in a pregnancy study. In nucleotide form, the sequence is TGTGCCAGCAGCCTAACAGGGCGCTCCTATAATTCACCCCTCCACTTT. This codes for CASSLTGRSYNSPLHF.